Listed below are T cell receptor beta chains from one sample, sequenced in a study of CD8 T cells in Susac syndrome. TCRdb used MiXCR to reprocess the immunoSEQ multiplex PCR reads, holding one entry per CDR3 protein. This sample has 110,000 or so distinct CDR3 sequences, with roughly 93% found just once. Specimen: CD4+ T cells from PBMCs. The receptors were gathered from a human donor with multiple sclerosis. The CDR3 runs from the conserved cysteine through the conserved F or W. The D gene is left open where the match is weak. Not all rows give a size; the values are once, few, many and, for expanded clones, a class.

>.|.|TRBJ2-1|TRBV30
CAWRRVGEQFF
TGTGCCTGGAGACGGGTCGGTGAGCAGTTCTTC
>.|.|TRBJ2-2|TRBV7-3
CASSSRQKTGELFF
TGTGCCAGCAGCTCGCGTCAAAAGACCGGGGAGCTGTTTTTT
>.|.|TRBJ1-1|TRBV7-9
CASSLPLPDIWGLDTEAFF
TGTGCCAGCAGCTTACCCCTCCCAGACATATGGGGATTGGACACTGAAGCTTTCTTT
>.|.|TRBJ1-1|TRBV3-1
CASSQSDRRAFF
TGTGCCAGCAGCCAATCCGACAGGCGGGCTTTCTTT
>.|TRBD1|TRBJ1-1|TRBV29-1
CSAYPGQGNTEAFF
TGCAGCGCTTATCCGGGACAGGGAAACACTGAAGCTTTCTTT
>.|TRBD1|TRBJ2-7|TRBV28
CASSQQGPDYEQYF
TGTGCCAGCAGTCAACAGGGGCCTGACTACGAGCAGTACTTC
>few|TRBD1|TRBJ2-7|TRBV5-1
CASSLVRGQGAYEQYF
TGCGCCAGCAGCTTGGTACGCGGGCAGGGGGCCTACGAGCAGTACTTC
>once|TRBD2|TRBJ2-1|TRBV9
CASSVLTSGANEQFF
TGTGCCAGCAGCGTACTGACTAGCGGGGCCAATGAGCAGTTCTTC
>once|TRBD1|TRBJ1-1|TRBV7-2
CASRGAGGSAEAFF
TGTGCCAGCAGGGGGGCAGGGGGCAGCGCTGAAGCTTTCTTT
>.|TRBD1|TRBJ1-3|TRBV19
CATSMPGQGNTIYF
TGTGCCACCTCAATGCCGGGACAGGGAAACACCATATATTTT
>.|.|TRBJ2-3|TRBV27
CASSLSQLPDTQYF
TGTGCCAGCAGTTTATCACAGCTACCAGATACGCAGTATTTT
>.|.|TRBJ2-2|TRBV9
CASSVAASLGELFF
TGTGCCAGCAGCGTAGCTGCATCGTTGGGAGAGCTGTTTTTT
>.|TRBD1|TRBJ2-3|TRBV27
CASSFSTGQGYTQYF
TGTGCCAGCAGTTTTTCGACAGGGCAAGGATATACGCAGTATTTT
>.|.|TRBJ1-2|TRBV28
CASIGQTYGYTF
TGTGCCAGCATCGGACAGACCTATGGCTACACCTTC
>.|TRBD1|TRBJ1-2|TRBV7-2
CASSPTTGGGGGYTF
TGTGCCAGCAGCCCGACGACAGGGGGAGGTGGTGGCTACACCTTC
>.|.|TRBJ1-1|TRBV6-5
CASRFPKANTEAFF
TGTGCCAGCAGATTCCCCAAGGCGAACACTGAAGCTTTCTTT
>.|.|TRBJ1-4|TRBV5-1
CASSGTTTNEKLFF
TGCGCCAGCAGCGGGACGACTACTAATGAAAAACTGTTTTTT
>.|.|TRBJ1-4|TRBV28
CASSGLGSREKKLFF
TGTGCCAGCAGTGGCTTAGGCTCTAGGGAGAAAAAACTGTTTTTT
>.|TRBD2|TRBJ2-2|TRBV9
CASSVAGGPATGELFF
TGTGCCAGCAGCGTAGCGGGGGGGCCCGCCACCGGGGAGCTGTTTTTT
>.|TRBD2|TRBJ2-7|TRBV7-2
CASSLVRAAGGSEQYF
TGTGCCAGCAGCTTAGTAAGGGCAGCGGGGGGCTCCGAGCAGTACTTC
>.|.|TRBJ1-5|TRBV9
CASSVGTVGAQPQHF
TGTGCCAGCAGCGTAGGGACAGTTGGGGCTCAGCCCCAGCATTTT
>.|.|TRBJ1-2|TRBV12-3/TRBV12-4
CASSLWGLGYTF
TGTGCCAGCAGTCTTTGGGGCCTCGGCTACACCTTC
>.|.|TRBJ2-3|TRBV7-9
CASSLRQAATDTQYF
TGTGCCAGCAGCTTGCGGCAGGCCGCGACAGATACGCAGTATTTT
>.|.|TRBJ2-3|TRBV5-1
CASSLWDADTQYF
TGCGCCAGCAGCTTATGGGACGCAGATACGCAGTATTTT
>.|.|TRBJ2-4|TRBV7-4
CASSLIGQGRGVKNIQYF
TGTGCCAGCAGCTTAATCGGTCAGGGCCGGGGTGTCAAAAACATTCAGTACTTC
>.|.|TRBJ2-7|TRBV3-1
CASSRLGTGSREQYF
TGTGCCAGCAGCCGACTCGGGACCGGATCGAGGGAGCAGTACTTC
>.|.|TRBJ2-1|TRBV5-1
CASSLTTGPYNEQFF
TGCGCCAGCAGCTTGACCACAGGGCCCTACAATGAGCAGTTCTTC
>once|.|TRBJ1-2|TRBV20-1
CSASVNYGYTF
TGCAGTGCTAGCGTTAACTATGGCTACACCTTC
>.|TRBD1|TRBJ2-4|TRBV5-6
CASSRLDRDVKNIQYF
TGTGCCAGCAGCCGGCTCGACAGGGATGTCAAAAACATTCAGTACTTC
>.|TRBD1|TRBJ1-1|TRBV2
CASFPRGTDNTEAFF
TGTGCCAGCTTCCCTCGGGGGACAGACAACACTGAAGCTTTCTTT
>.|.|TRBJ1-1|TRBV4-1
CASSPEFGEAFF
TGCGCCAGCAGCCCAGAGTTTGGCGAAGCTTTCTTT
>.|.|TRBJ1-3|TRBV12-3/TRBV12-4
CASSYRTARNTIYF
TGTGCCAGCAGTTATAGGACAGCAAGAAACACCATATATTTT
>.|TRBD1|TRBJ2-7|TRBV19
CASANTGGTYEQYF
TGTGCCAGCGCCAACACAGGGGGAACCTACGAGCAGTACTTC
>.|.|TRBJ2-7|TRBV11-3
CASSHYRKNYEQYF
TGTGCCAGCAGCCACTACAGGAAAAACTACGAGCAGTACTTC
>.|.|TRBJ2-6|TRBV10-3
CAISESRDSGANVLTF
TGTGCCATCAGTGAGTCAAGGGACTCTGGGGCCAACGTCCTGACTTTC
>.|.|TRBJ2-5|TRBV21-1
CASSFREGLAGGGQETQYF
TGTGCCAGCAGCTTCAGGGAGGGACTAGCGGGGGGTGGCCAAGAGACCCAGTACTTC
>.|TRBD2|TRBJ2-1|TRBV10-3
CAISESFQRGYNEQFF
TGTGCCATCAGTGAGTCGTTTCAGCGGGGGTACAATGAGCAGTTCTTC
>.|.|TRBJ1-2|TRBV13
CASSPFGGFQNYGYTF
TGTGCCAGCAGCCCCTTCGGGGGGTTCCAGAACTATGGCTACACCTTC
>.|TRBD1|TRBJ1-2|TRBV3-1
CASSLTGDGGYTF
TGTGCCAGCAGCCTCACAGGGGACGGGGGCTACACCTTC
>once|.|TRBJ2-6|TRBV3-1
CASSLPLAGISSGANVLTF
TGTGCCAGCAGCCTGCCCCTGGCAGGGATCAGCTCTGGGGCCAACGTCCTGACTTTC
>.|.|TRBJ2-1|TRBV6-2/TRBV6-3
CASSGGFSYNEQFF
TGTGCCAGCTCCGGAGGATTCTCCTACAATGAGCAGTTCTTC
>once|.|TRBJ1-2|TRBV6-5
CASSWEKGYGYTF
TGTGCCAGTTCTTGGGAGAAGGGCTATGGCTACACCTTC
>.|TRBD2|TRBJ2-5|TRBV6-5
CASSYGTSGGAGETQYF
TGTGCCAGCAGCTACGGCACTAGCGGGGGTGCTGGGGAGACCCAGTACTTC
>.|TRBD1|TRBJ2-3|TRBV7-2
CASSRDRGRTDTQYF
TGTGCCAGCAGCCGTGACAGGGGGAGGACAGATACGCAGTATTTT
>once|.|TRBJ2-1|TRBV21-1
CASSKDQKHRSEQFF
TGTGCCAGCAGCAAAGATCAGAAACACAGAAGTGAGCAGTTCTTC
>.|.|TRBJ1-2|TRBV4-1
CASKSQSKRGGYTF
TGCGCCAGCAAATCTCAATCCAAGCGGGGTGGCTACACCTTC
>.|.|TRBJ2-2|TRBV25-1
CASSEFELTTGELFF
TGTGCCAGCAGTGAATTTGAACTGACAACCGGGGAGCTGTTTTTT
>.|.|TRBJ1-2|TRBV6-6
CASGGQSYGYTF
TGTGCCAGTGGTGGACAGAGCTATGGCTACACCTTC
>.|.|TRBJ1-5|TRBV12-3/TRBV12-4
CASSWDRNNQPQHF
TGTGCCAGCAGTTGGGATCGGAACAATCAGCCCCAGCATTTT
>.|TRBD1|TRBJ1-3|TRBV5-1
CASSLAIPGQGPRTGNTIYF
TGCGCCAGCAGCTTGGCGATACCGGGACAGGGACCGCGAACTGGAAACACCATATATTTT
>once|.|TRBJ1-5|TRBV18
CASSPWGGRDNQPQHF
TGTGCCAGCTCACCATGGGGGGGCCGGGACAATCAGCCCCAGCATTTT
>.|TRBD1|TRBJ2-7|TRBV28
CASRPQGGMGEQYF
TGTGCCAGCAGGCCACAGGGGGGTATGGGCGAGCAGTACTTC
>few|.|TRBJ2-7|TRBV5-1
CASSLAEPSYEQYF
TGCGCCAGCAGCCTGGCGGAGCCCTCCTACGAGCAGTACTTC
>.|.|TRBJ1-3|TRBV29-1
CSAHAGGISGNTIYF
TGCAGCGCCCACGCCGGAGGGATCTCTGGAAACACCATATATTTT
>.|.|TRBJ1-2|TRBV28
CASSFGNYGYTF
TGTGCCAGCAGTTTCGGCAATTATGGCTACACCTTC
>.|.|TRBJ1-5|TRBV12-3/TRBV12-4
CASSLSGGAVIQHF
TGTGCCAGCAGTTTGTCGGGCGGGGCCGTAATCCAGCATTTT
>.|TRBD1|TRBJ2-7|TRBV15
CATSRGQGSHYEQYF
TGTGCCACCAGCAGGGGACAGGGGAGTCACTACGAGCAGTACTTC
>.|.|TRBJ2-2|TRBV7-2
CASSLPGTGELFF
TGTGCCAGCAGCTTACCCGGGACCGGGGAGCTGTTTTTT
>.|.|TRBJ2-2|TRBV5-4
CASSLALGVGELFF
TGTGCCAGCAGCTTGGCCTTAGGGGTTGGGGAGCTGTTTTTT
>.|.|TRBJ1-2|TRBV25-1
CASRRWGTSGNYGYTF
TGTGCCAGCAGGCGCTGGGGGACGTCGGGTAACTATGGCTACACCTTC